This is a list of T cell receptor beta chains from one sample in a study of T cells after yellow fever vaccination. MiXCR, run by TCRdb on the 5' RACE reads, gives a single entry per CDR3 protein. The table shows 240,000 or so distinct CDR3 sequences, with around 7% occurring only once. The input for sequencing was CD4+ T cells sorted from PBMCs, taken 15 days after the yellow fever booster vaccination. The source is a man aged 25-45 years who received the YFV17D yellow fever vaccine. Each CDR3 is given with its conserved first and last residue. A D gene is named only where the DNA matches it firmly. Clone sizes are given selectively: once, few, many, or a class where the clone is expanded.

clone_size: many; j_call: TRBJ2-5; cdr3_length: 18; v_call: TRBV19; d_call: TRBD2; cdr3_nt: TGTGCCAGTAAACCCGTCGGTACTAGCGGGAGGGTAAGGGAGACCCAGTACTTC; cdr3_aa: CASKPVGTSGRVRETQYF
clone_size: NA; j_call: TRBJ2-2; cdr3_length: 15; v_call: TRBV19; d_call: NA; cdr3_nt: TGTGCCAGTAGGCCCTCTTATAGGGTAGCCGGGGAGCTGTTTTTT; cdr3_aa: CASRPSYRVAGELFF
clone_size: many; j_call: TRBJ2-7; cdr3_length: 16; v_call: TRBV9; d_call: NA; cdr3_nt: TGTGCCAGCAGCGTAAGGGGCGGACTGGACTCCTACGAGCAGTACTTC; cdr3_aa: CASSVRGGLDSYEQYF
clone_size: few; j_call: TRBJ2-3; cdr3_length: 15; v_call: TRBV18; d_call: TRBD1; cdr3_nt: TGTGCCAGCTCACCAATGACAGGGAAGACAGATACGCAGTATTTT; cdr3_aa: CASSPMTGKTDTQYF
clone_size: many; j_call: TRBJ1-1; cdr3_length: 16; v_call: TRBV7-9; d_call: TRBD1; cdr3_nt: TGTGCCAGCAGCGAGACAGGGGGCGGGTATGACACTGAAGCTTTCTTT; cdr3_aa: CASSETGGGYDTEAFF
clone_size: NA; j_call: TRBJ1-2; cdr3_length: 16; v_call: TRBV5-5; d_call: TRBD1; cdr3_nt: TGTGCCAGCAGCTTGGTATCGGTCGGACAGGGGGGTGGCTACACCTTC; cdr3_aa: CASSLVSVGQGGGYTF
clone_size: NA; j_call: TRBJ2-3; cdr3_length: 15; v_call: TRBV3-1; d_call: NA; cdr3_nt: TGTGCCAGCAGCCCCGGACAGTTAAGCACAGATACGCAGTATTTT; cdr3_aa: CASSPGQLSTDTQYF
clone_size: NA; j_call: TRBJ2-1; cdr3_length: 16; v_call: TRBV24-1; d_call: TRBD2; cdr3_nt: TGTGCCACCAGTGATCCAAGCGGGGGCCCTTATAATGAGCAGTTCTTC; cdr3_aa: CATSDPSGGPYNEQFF
clone_size: many; j_call: TRBJ2-1; cdr3_length: 15; v_call: TRBV20-1; d_call: TRBD2; cdr3_nt: TGCAGTGCTATCCCCCGGAGACTAGCGCTCAATGAGCAGTTCTTC; cdr3_aa: CSAIPRRLALNEQFF
clone_size: NA; j_call: TRBJ2-3; cdr3_length: 15; v_call: TRBV5-5; d_call: NA; cdr3_nt: TGTGCCAGCAGCTTTACGCGACAGGTTACAGATACGCAGTATTTT; cdr3_aa: CASSFTRQVTDTQYF
clone_size: many; j_call: TRBJ2-5; cdr3_length: 14; v_call: TRBV5-1; d_call: TRBD2; cdr3_nt: TGCGCCAGCAGCTCCCCGGGAGGCTTGGAGACCCAGTACTTC; cdr3_aa: CASSSPGGLETQYF
clone_size: once; j_call: TRBJ2-2; cdr3_length: 14; v_call: TRBV6-2/TRBV6-3; d_call: TRBD2; cdr3_nt: TGTGCCAGCCGGGAGGCCGGGGTGGACGGGGAGCTGTTTTTT; cdr3_aa: CASREAGVDGELFF
clone_size: many; j_call: TRBJ2-1; cdr3_length: 17; v_call: TRBV10-3; d_call: NA; cdr3_nt: TGTGCCATCAGTGAGTCGACCCTGACAGGATCCTACAATGAGCAGTTCTTC; cdr3_aa: CAISESTLTGSYNEQFF
clone_size: few; j_call: TRBJ2-6; cdr3_length: 15; v_call: TRBV5-1; d_call: TRBD2; cdr3_nt: TGCGCCAGCAGCTTGACGGGGGGTGGGGCCAACGTCCTGACTTTC; cdr3_aa: CASSLTGGGANVLTF
clone_size: few; j_call: TRBJ2-1; cdr3_length: 14; v_call: TRBV10-3; d_call: TRBD2; cdr3_nt: TGTGCCATCAGGGAGCGGGAGGGGTACAATGAGCAGTTCTTC; cdr3_aa: CAIREREGYNEQFF
clone_size: NA; j_call: TRBJ2-7; cdr3_length: 15; v_call: TRBV3-1; d_call: TRBD1; cdr3_nt: TGTGCCAGCAGCACCCGGGACAGGGGTGTAATTGAGCAGTACTTC; cdr3_aa: CASSTRDRGVIEQYF
clone_size: NA; j_call: TRBJ1-2; cdr3_length: 12; v_call: TRBV18; d_call: NA; cdr3_nt: TGTGCCAGCTCACCTCAGGAACGGGGCTACACCTTC; cdr3_aa: CASSPQERGYTF